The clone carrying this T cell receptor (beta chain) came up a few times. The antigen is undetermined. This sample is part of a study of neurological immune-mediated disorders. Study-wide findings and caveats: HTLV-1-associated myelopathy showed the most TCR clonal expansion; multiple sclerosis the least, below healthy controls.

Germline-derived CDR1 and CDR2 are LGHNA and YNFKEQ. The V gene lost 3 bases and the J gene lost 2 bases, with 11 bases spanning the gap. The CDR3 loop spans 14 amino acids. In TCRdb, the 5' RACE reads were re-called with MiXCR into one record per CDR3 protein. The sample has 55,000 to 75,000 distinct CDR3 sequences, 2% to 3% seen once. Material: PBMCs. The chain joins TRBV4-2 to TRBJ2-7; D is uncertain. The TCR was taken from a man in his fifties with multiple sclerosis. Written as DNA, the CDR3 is TGTGCCAGCAGCCAGACTCTGGGAACCTACGAGCAGTACTTC. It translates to CASSQTLGTYEQYF.